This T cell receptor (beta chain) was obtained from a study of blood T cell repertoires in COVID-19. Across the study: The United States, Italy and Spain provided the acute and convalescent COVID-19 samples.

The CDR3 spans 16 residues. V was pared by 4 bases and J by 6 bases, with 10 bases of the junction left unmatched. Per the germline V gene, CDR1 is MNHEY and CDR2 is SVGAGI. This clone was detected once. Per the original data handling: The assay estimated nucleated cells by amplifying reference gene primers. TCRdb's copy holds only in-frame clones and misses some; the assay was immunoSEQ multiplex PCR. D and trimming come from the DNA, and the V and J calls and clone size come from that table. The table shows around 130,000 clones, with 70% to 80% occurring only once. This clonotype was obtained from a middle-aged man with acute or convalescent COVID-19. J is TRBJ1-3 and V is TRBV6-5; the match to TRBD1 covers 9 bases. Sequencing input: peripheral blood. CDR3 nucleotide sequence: TGTGCCAGCAGTTCAATATACCGGGACAGGGAAAACACCATATATTTT. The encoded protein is CASSSIYRDRENTIYF.